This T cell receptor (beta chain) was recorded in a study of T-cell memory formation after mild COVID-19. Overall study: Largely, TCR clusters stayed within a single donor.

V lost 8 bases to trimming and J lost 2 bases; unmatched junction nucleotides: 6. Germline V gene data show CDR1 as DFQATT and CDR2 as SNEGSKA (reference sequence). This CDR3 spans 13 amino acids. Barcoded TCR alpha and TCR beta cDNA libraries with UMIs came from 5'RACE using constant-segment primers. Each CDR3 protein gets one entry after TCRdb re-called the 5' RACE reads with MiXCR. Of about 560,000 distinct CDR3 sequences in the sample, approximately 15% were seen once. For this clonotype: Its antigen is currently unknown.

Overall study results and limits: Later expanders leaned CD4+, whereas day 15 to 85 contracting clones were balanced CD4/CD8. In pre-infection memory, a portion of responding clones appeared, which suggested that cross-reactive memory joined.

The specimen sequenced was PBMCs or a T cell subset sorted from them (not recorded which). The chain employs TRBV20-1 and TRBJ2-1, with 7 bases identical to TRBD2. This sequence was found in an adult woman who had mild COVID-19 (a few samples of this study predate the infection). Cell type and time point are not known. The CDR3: CSNLAAPYNEQFF. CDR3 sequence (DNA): TGCAGTAATCTAGCGGCTCCCTACAATGAGCAGTTCTTC.